This T cell receptor beta chain was found in a study of T cells in Graves' hyperthyroidism and ophthalmopathy. The CDR3 is made up of 14 amino acids. V lost 3 bases, J lost 0 bases, and 5 bases lay in between. From germline, CDR1 is SGHTA and CDR2 FQGNSA. RNA transcripts yielded amplified TCR beta CDR3 regions. The HTBI primer set drove a first-round RT-PCR of the TCR CDR3. TCRdb reprocessed the multiplex PCR reads via MiXCR and lists one record per CDR3 protein. The sample contains about 560,000 distinct CDR3 sequences, around 15% of which appear only once. Turning to this clonotype: What it binds is unknown.

Broader study findings: Ophthalmopathy cases were set apart from stable hyperthyroidism by a 13 V-J model.

Material for sequencing was blood. This rearrangement joins TRBV7-2 to TRBJ1-4; D gene ambiguous. This clonotype was obtained from a woman in her late teens or twenties with Graves' hyperthyroidism. In DNA form, the CDR3 reads TGTGCCAGCAGCTTGACAACAACTAATGAAAAACTGTTTTTT. Its protein is CASSLTTTNEKLFF.